The present T cell receptor (beta chain) was sequenced within a study of metastatic and nonmetastatic thyroid tumors. Turning to the study itself: Repertoires from malignant and benign thyroid patients were compared across blood and tumor or nodule tissue.

As to this clone: Its cognate antigen is unknown.

Authors' methods: For papillary thyroid cancer, a distant-metastasis classifier was constructed from CDR3 differences observed across clinicopathological groups. TCRdb redid the clone calls on the PCR reads using MiXCR. TCRdb, not the authors, supplied the V and J calls. The sample consists of roughly 8,400 clones, 31% of them appearing once. Thyroid surgery took place with no prior treatment in any patient. The CDR3 covers 12 residues. Trimming pared 4 bases from V and 6 bases from J, leaving 10 bases between. Notes on the study in general: Benign nodules reportedly had significantly lower TCR beta diversity than malignant thyroid tumors in blood and tumor.

Sequencing used tumor tissue. The receptor comes from a female donor with papillary thyroid cancer or a benign thyroid nodule (not recorded which). Some clones in this sample may be carry-over from other donors' samples. The chain has TRBV12-3 or TRBV12-4 and TRBJ2-7, with no clear D. The CDR3 DNA reads TGTGCCAGCAGTTCTCTCTACTCCGAGCAGTACTTC. Encoded protein: CASSSLYSEQYF.